A single sample is the source of the 9 T cell receptor beta chains below, sequenced in a study of beta chain features in type 1 diabetes. Regarding the study as a whole: Researchers report that Type 1 diabetes patients had moderately but significantly shorter TCRB CDR3s across all four CD4+ subsets.

No antigen has been identified for these receptors. The sequenced template was cDNA made from the entire isolated RNA. The table came from immunoSEQ multiplex PCR; TCRdb's copy has only in-frame clones and leaves some out. The data show around 41,000 clones, approximately 62% seen once. Material: Tregs from blood. These receptors originate from a man aged 25 to 40 with type 1 diabetes. Some clones in this sample may be carry-over from other donors' samples.

V is TRBV28 and J is TRBJ2-2; weak D call: TRBD1 (7 bases). V gave up 3 bases and J gave up 4 bases, with 12 bases separating them. The CDR3 length is 15 residues. Germline CDR1 reads MDHEN; CDR2 reads SYDVKM. The CDR3 loop is CASSLIQGGTGELFF. In DNA form, the CDR3 reads TGTGCCAGCAGTTTGATCCAGGGGGGCACCGGGGAGCTGTTTTTT.

The gene calls are TRBV7-2 and TRBJ2-7, with D perhaps matching TRBD1 (6 bases). This CDR3 is built from 14 residues. Germline CDR1 SGHTA, CDR2 FQGNSA. The ends were cut back, 6 bases at V and 1 base at J, with 13 bases in the middle. Here the CDR3 reads CASSLTGHSYEQYF. The CDR3 DNA reads as TGTGCCAGCAGTCTCACGGGACATTCCTACGAGCAGTACTTC.

This clone was seen just once. CDR3 protein: CASKRDYQPQHF. CDR3 in DNA: TGTGCCAGTAAACGGGACTATCAGCCCCAGCATTTT. The chain couples TRBV19 to TRBJ1-5; D may be TRBD1 (5 bases). The germline gives CDR1 LNHDA, CDR2 SQIVND (reference sequence). The ends were cut back, 7 bases at V and 5 bases at J, with 9 bases in the middle. This CDR3 is built from 12 residues.

In its sample, this clone was seen a few times. J is TRBJ1-6 and V is TRBV6-6; D remains ambiguous. The germline V gene has CDR1 MNHNY and CDR2 SVGAGI (reference sequence). The CDR3 runs to 13 residues. Trimming pared 8 bases from V and 5 bases from J, leaving 10 bases between. DNA of the CDR3: TGTGCCAGCGGAGATGAAAATAATTCACCCCTCCACTTT. It encodes CASGDENNSPLHF.

The chain recombines TRBV6-5 with TRBJ1-1, with 8 bases fitting TRBD1. Germline V gene lookup returns CDR1 MNHEY and CDR2 SVGAGI. V trimming: 1 base; J trimming: 8 bases; junction bases outside the gene matches: 6. The CDR3 has 14 residues. The CDR3 DNA sequence: TGTGCCAGCAGTTACTTGGACAGGGTTAGCGAAGCTTTCTTT. It is translated as CASSYLDRVSEAFF.

This clone was recorded a few times. The chain carries TRBV9 and TRBJ2-2; TRBD2 is a possible D gene (5 bases). The V end was cut by 3 bases, the J end by 7 bases, with 13 bases between. This CDR3 is 14 amino acids long. Germline loops: CDR1 SGDLS, CDR2 YYNGEE. Written as DNA, the CDR3 is TGTGCCAGCAGCGCGGGAAATCTAAACGGGGAGCTGTTTTTT. The encoded protein is CASSAGNLNGELFF.

The chain combines TRBV9 with TRBJ2-7, with TRBD2 identical over 12 bases. Unmatched junction bases numbered 15, after V lost 3 bases and J lost 5 bases. Germline CDR1 is SGDLS and CDR2 is YYNGEE. The CDR3 is 18 amino acids. CDR3 nucleotide sequence: TGTGCCAGCAGCGCCAAAAACAGTGGAGGACTAGCGGGGCACGAGCAGTACTTC. Encoded protein: CASSAKNSGGLAGHEQYF.

This clone was detected a few times. The chain's CDR3 is CAIMFTSPGGYEQYF. The CDR3 coding sequence is TGTGCCATCATGTTCACGTCCCCGGGAGGGTACGAGCAGTACTTC. The V gene is TRBV10-3, the J gene TRBJ2-7, with 8 bases fitting TRBD2. The CDR3 is 15 residues long. V lost 7 bases to trimming and J lost 4 bases; unmatched junction nucleotides: 12. Germline CDR1 and CDR2: ENHRY and SYGVKD.

On this clone itself: Compared with germline, one end of the junction differs, possibly owing to a read error. V gene TRBV7-2 combines with J gene TRBJ2-5, with D unresolved. The germline CDR1 and CDR2 sequences are SGHTA and FQGNSA. The CDR3 length is 13 residues. Written as DNA, the CDR3 is TGTGCCAGCAGCTTAGATTACAGAAGTATCAAGAACTTC. Translation: CASSLDYRSIKNF.